This record concerns one T cell receptor beta chain sequence. Its antigen is currently unknown. J gave up 6 bases and V 5 bases, and 4 bases lay outside the gene matches. The CDR3 runs to 13 residues. The germline CDR1 and CDR2 sequences are SGHNT and YYREEE (reference sequence). This sample was included in a study of radiotherapy plus CTLA-4 blockade in lung cancer. Points from the study as a whole: It was early blood T cell clone dynamics, with interferon-beta, that reportedly best predicted response.

The data were produced by immunoSEQ multiplex PCR, yet TCRdb's version contains in-frame clones alone and is incomplete. The table lists 81,000 or so clones, approximately 83% of them singletons. This sequence was found in a human donor with non-small cell lung cancer that progressed on radiotherapy plus ipilimumab. Sequencing was performed on peripheral blood, taken from a patient treated with radiotherapy plus ipilimumab. The chain joins TRBV5-4 to TRBJ2-7; TRBD1 aligns across 11 bases. CDR3 residues: CASRPGTGGEQYF. The CDR3 DNA reads as TGTGCCAGCAGACCCGGGACAGGGGGCGAGCAGTACTTC. Filled out from reference TRBV5-4 and TRBJ2-7, the complete variable domain reads ETGVTQSPTHLIKTRGQQVTLRCSSQSGHNTVSWYQQALGQGPQFIFQYYREEENGRGNFPPRFSGLQFPNYSSELNVNALELDDSALYLCASRPGTGGEQYFGPGTRLTVT.